Presented here are 18 T cell receptor beta chains from one specimen sequenced in a study of early T cells in non-severe SARS-CoV-2 infection. MiXCR was run by TCRdb on the 5' RACE reads, yielding one entry per CDR3 protein. The sample has approximately 30,000 distinct CDR3 sequences, around 7% seen once. The input for sequencing was whole blood, taken at baseline. The receptors were gathered from an adult who was a healthcare worker with PCR-confirmed SARS-CoV-2 infection or an uninfected control (not recorded which).

This chain uses TRBV29-1 with TRBJ2-1; TRBD2 aligns across 8 bases. The V and J ends lost 4 bases and 4 bases, in that order; junction bases with no gene match: 6. The CDR3 loop spans 14 amino acids. CDR1 SQVTM and CDR2 ANQGSEA come from the germline V gene. The CDR3 here is CSVVEAGAYNEQFF. CDR3 DNA: TGCAGCGTTGTAGAAGCGGGAGCATACAATGAGCAGTTCTTC.

This clonotype occurred many times. The chain is built from TRBV4-1 and TRBJ2-3, with D possibly being TRBD1 (6 bases). V lost 2 bases, J lost 3 bases, and 12 bases lay in between. The germline V gene encodes CDR1 MGHRA and CDR2 YSYEKL. CDR3 length: 15 residues. The CDR3 sequence is CASSQHGQPTDTQYF. The CDR3 DNA is TGCGCCAGCAGCCAACATGGACAGCCTACAGATACGCAGTATTTT.

This clonotype was counted many times. The rearrangement links TRBV20-1 to TRBJ1-1, with 7 nucleotides matching TRBD1. This CDR3 region has 16 residues. V trimming: 6 bases; J trimming: 0 bases; junction bases outside the gene matches: 13. Germline CDR1 DFQATT, CDR2 SNEGSKA (reference sequence). Here the CDR3 DNA reads TGCAGTGCGTACTCACCAACAGGGGCGTTGAACACTGAAGCTTTCTTT. The encoded protein is CSAYSPTGALNTEAFF.

The sample holds many counts of this clonotype. The genes are TRBV6-1 and TRBJ2-1, with D possibly being TRBD2 (6 bases). Germline assignment: CDR1 MNHNS and CDR2 SASEGT. The CDR3 totals 16 residues. V lost 6 bases and J lost 0, with 15 bases in between. The CDR3 loop reads CASRALASSSYNEQFF. The CDR3 nucleotides are TGTGCCAGCAGGGCCCTAGCGTCAAGCTCCTACAATGAGCAGTTCTTC.

V and J are TRBV14 and TRBJ2-3; no clear D gene. The CDR3 runs to 14 residues. V was trimmed by 4 bases and J by 0 bases, leaving 8 bases between them. Per the germline V gene, CDR1 is SGHDN and CDR2 is FVKESK. CDR3 residues: CASSRGSSTDTQYF. CDR3 in DNA: TGTGCCAGCAGCCGTGGTAGTAGCACAGATACGCAGTATTTT.

By sample fraction, this clonotype is medium-sized (0.01 to 0.1%). J is TRBJ1-1 and V is TRBV6-1; 8 bases fit TRBD1. Germline CDR1 is MNHNS and CDR2 is SASEGT. The CDR3 length is 16 residues. V was pared by 1 base and J by 5 bases, with 9 bases of the junction left unmatched. CDR3 protein: CASSEETAGGRTEAFF. The CDR3 region has the DNA TGTGCCAGCAGTGAAGAGACGGCAGGGGGCCGAACTGAAGCTTTCTTT.

This clonotype was seen only a few times. The chain combines TRBV7-9 with TRBJ2-3; 11 bases fit TRBD1. The length of the CDR3 is 21 residues. The V gene's germline CDR1 is SEHNR and CDR2 FQNEAQ (reference sequence). V trimming: 5 bases; J trimming: 4 bases; junction bases outside the gene matches: 23. The CDR3 spells CASSIADRGLTSGLRADTQYF. The CDR3 coding sequence is TGTGCCAGCAGCATCGCGGACAGGGGGCTTACTAGCGGGCTCAGAGCAGATACGCAGTATTTT.

This clonotype came up a few times. The V and J genes are TRBV11-3 and TRBJ2-1; 7 nucleotides line up with TRBD1. V was clipped by 8 bases and J by 4 bases; unmatched bases: 8. The CDR3 loop spans 14 amino acids. CDR1 SGHNT and CDR2 YENEEA come from the germline V gene. Here the CDR3 DNA reads TGTGCCAGCTCGCCCGGGACAGAATACAATGAGCAGTTCTTC. Its translation is CASSPGTEYNEQFF.

This clonotype was recorded many times. The CDR3 region is CASSLLATRQETQYF. The CDR3 bases are TGTGCCAGCAGTCTTTTAGCAACTCGTCAAGAGACCCAGTACTTC. This chain uses TRBV12-3 or TRBV12-4 with TRBJ2-5; unclear D gene. V was cut by 5 bases and J by 2 bases, with 15 bases left in between. The CDR3 totals 15 residues.

This clonotype was found many times. The rearrangement uses TRBV7-2 and TRBJ2-3; 10 bases match TRBD2. The trim removed 4 bases at V and 4 bases at J, leaving 11 bases unmatched. The CDR3 runs to 17 residues. Germline V lookup: CDR1 SGHTA, CDR2 FQGNSA. CDR3 sequence: CASSSLAGAGWADTQYF. Here the CDR3 DNA reads TGTGCCAGCAGCTCTCTAGCGGGAGCCGGTTGGGCAGATACGCAGTATTTT.

This clonotype was seen repeatedly, ten times or more. J is TRBJ1-4 and V is TRBV6-1; D remains ambiguous. The V end was cut by 6 bases, the J end by 0 bases, with 11 bases between. The CDR3 covers 15 residues. From germline, CDR1 is MNHNS and CDR2 SASEGT. The CDR3 here is CASRASVATNEKLFF. The CDR3 DNA reads as TGTGCCAGCAGGGCCTCCGTTGCAACTAATGAAAAACTGTTTTTT.

The chain has TRBV6-2 or TRBV6-3 and TRBJ1-1; D unclear. This CDR3 contains 15 residues. The germline V and J ends were trimmed by 4 bases and 0 bases, with 12 bases remaining between them. In germline, CDR1 is MNHEY, CDR2 SVGEGT. The CDR3 loop reads CASSFVPTMNTEAFF. DNA for the CDR3: TGTGCCAGCAGTTTCGTACCGACCATGAACACTGAAGCTTTCTTT.

This clonotype has a count of ten or more. The chain links TRBV11-1 to TRBJ2-1, with D tentatively TRBD2 (5 bases). The CDR3 length is 11 residues. Germline V gene sequence: CDR1 SGHAT, CDR2 FQDESV (reference sequence). The V gene lost 11 bases and the J gene lost 5 bases, with 10 bases spanning the gap. For the CDR3, the DNA is TGTGCCTACTACGGGAACAATGAGCAGTTCTTC. Translating gives CAYYGNNEQFF.

This clonotype was recorded at least ten times. V usage is TRBV24-1 and J usage is TRBJ2-1; 13 positions agree with TRBD2. The CDR3 consists of 15 residues. CDR1 is KGHDR, CDR2 SFDVKD, per germline. After removal of 3 bases from V and 5 bases from J, the junction contained 0 bases not matched to a gene. CDR3 nucleotide sequence: TGTGCCACCAGTGATGGACTAGCGGGGGACAATGAGCAGTTCTTC. Its protein product is CATSDGLAGDNEQFF.

This clonotype was counted at least ten times. The chain recombines TRBV20-1 with TRBJ1-1; 7 positions agree with TRBD1. Germline lookup yields CDR1 DFQATT and CDR2 SNEGSKA (reference sequence). J was trimmed by 3 bases and V by 5 bases; bases with no gene match: 15. The CDR3 has 16 amino acids. As DNA, the CDR3 is TGCAGTGCTTTGGACAGGTTGTTTTATCTCGACACTGAAGCTTTCTTT. It codes for CSALDRLFYLDTEAFF.

This clonotype came up many times. This chain uses TRBV6-2 or TRBV6-3 with TRBJ1-5; D gene ambiguous. Trimming stripped 5 bases from V and 2 bases from J, with 7 bases between. The CDR3 loop spans 13 amino acids. Germline-derived CDR1 and CDR2 are MNHEY and SVGEGT. The CDR3 DNA sequence: TGTGCCAGCAGTCCAAGCCGCAATCAGCCCCAGCATTTT. Protein product: CASSPSRNQPQHF.

Only a few counts were recorded for this clonotype. The chain has TRBV7-8 and TRBJ2-2; D uncertain. Germline assignment: CDR1 SGHVS and CDR2 FQNEAQ. The V end lost 3 bases, the J end lost 6 bases, and 2 bases lay between the germline ends. The CDR3 length is 11 residues. CDR3 coding DNA: TGTGCCAGCAGCTTTCCCGGGGAGCTGTTTTTT. Translated: CASSFPGELFF.

In nucleotides, the CDR3 is TGTGCCAGCAGCTCCCCCCCGGGCGGGAGGGCCGTGGAGACCCAGTACTTC. The encoded protein is CASSSPPGGRAVETQYF. The chain employs TRBV7-9 and TRBJ2-5, with 9 positions matching TRBD2. The CDR3 totals 17 residues. V trimming: 4 bases; J trimming: 5 bases; junction bases outside the gene matches: 14. CDR1 is SEHNR and CDR2 is FQNEAQ in the germline V gene (reference sequence).